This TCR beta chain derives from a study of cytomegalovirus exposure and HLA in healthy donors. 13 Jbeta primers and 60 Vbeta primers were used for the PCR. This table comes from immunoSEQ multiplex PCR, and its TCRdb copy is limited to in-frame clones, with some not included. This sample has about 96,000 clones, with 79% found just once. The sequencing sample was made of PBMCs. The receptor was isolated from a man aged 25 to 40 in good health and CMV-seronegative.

CDR3 bases: TGTGCCAGCAGCTTCAGGGAAAACACCGGGGAGCTGTTTTTT. Translation gives CASSFRENTGELFF. The chain links TRBV7-9 to TRBJ2-2, with D possibly being TRBD1 (5 bases). The V gene's germline CDR1 is SEHNR and CDR2 FQNEAQ (reference sequence). The CDR3 consists of 14 residues. V dropped 3 bases and J dropped 2 bases, with 7 bases sitting between them.